The clone carrying this T cell receptor beta chain came up a few times. This CDR3 is built from 13 residues. With 2 bases removed from V and 2 bases from J, the gap between germline ends came to 9 bases. Per germline, CDR1 SQVTM and CDR2 ANQGSEA. The data are from a study of blood T cell repertoires in COVID-19. Study in general: Collection of acute and convalescent COVID-19 samples took place in the United States, Italy and Spain. PBMCs, B-cell-depleted T cells, or T cells were the source of the cDNA or gDNA that made up the material.

In the original workflow: Scientists estimated how many nucleated cells there were by amplifying reference gene primers. Only in-frame clones appear in the TCRdb table, and some are missing; sequencing was by immunoSEQ multiplex PCR. V, J and clone size are those of that table, while D and trimming were read from the DNA. This table holds around 60,000 clones, around 89% found once. This receptor was identified in a man in his sixties with active COVID-19. The sample was peripheral blood. The rearrangement joins TRBV29-1 to TRBJ1-1; D possibly corresponds to TRBD1 (5 bases). In DNA, the CDR3 is TGCAGCGTTGAACGACAGAAAAACACTGAAGCTTTCTTT. Translation: CSVERQKNTEAFF.